The next 24 T cell receptor beta chains were all read from a single sample in a study of cytomegalovirus exposure and HLA in healthy donors. PCR amplification relied on 60 Vbeta primers (plus 13 Jbeta primers). Clones were read by immunoSEQ multiplex PCR, and TCRdb kept only the in-frame ones, dropping some. This sample has about 200,000 clones, with around 80% found just once. Sequencing was done on a sample of PBMCs. Receptor source: a male donor in good health and CMV-seronegative.

The chain uses TRBV6-5 and TRBJ1-3; D unclear. Between the trimmed V and J ends, which lost 4 bases and 0 bases, there was a span of 10 bases. The CDR3 is 15 amino acids. CDR1 and CDR2 (germline): MNHEY, SVGAGI. The CDR3 protein is CASSSQIHSGNTIYF. The CDR3 DNA reads as TGTGCCAGCAGTTCTCAGATACACTCTGGAAACACCATATATTTT.

J is TRBJ2-4 and V is TRBV2; 11 bases are a match to TRBD2. Germline V CDR1 and CDR2: SNHLY, FYNNEI. CDR3 size: 16 residues. Germline trimming cut 6 bases from V and 10 bases from J; bases unmatched to any gene: 14. The chain's CDR3 is CASSASISGRARIQYF. The CDR3 DNA reads TGTGCCAGCAGCGCCTCAATTAGCGGGAGGGCCCGAATTCAGTACTTC.

This clone was counted a few times. The V call is TRBV7-9, the J call TRBJ2-7; a weak D match, TRBD1 (6 bases). The V gene lost 5 bases and the J gene lost 4 bases, with 9 bases spanning the gap. Germline CDR1 and CDR2: SEHNR and FQNEAQ (reference sequence). The CDR3 sequence is 12 residues long. CDR3 residues: CASSLTGYEQYF. The CDR3 coding sequence is TGTGCCAGCAGCCTTACAGGGTACGAGCAGTACTTC.

For this clone: Other DNA sequences in the sample encode the same CDR3. The J gene is TRBJ2-7, the V gene TRBV19, with D possibly TRBD2 on 5 matching bases. The CDR3 is 14 residues long. V lost 3 bases and J 2 bases, leaving 11 bases between the germline ends. Germline lookup yields CDR1 LNHDA and CDR2 SQIVND (reference sequence). The CDR3 bases are TGTGCCAGTAGTATCACTTCGGGAACCTACGAGCAGTACTTC. Encoded protein: CASSITSGTYEQYF.

This clone was picked up a small number of times. The chain employs TRBV6-5 and TRBJ2-3; 7 bases are a match to TRBD1. J gave up 0 bases and V 7 bases, and 1 base lay outside the gene matches. The CDR3 is 13 residues long. Per the germline V gene, CDR1 is MNHEY and CDR2 is SVGAGI. CDR3 region: CASTGQSTDTQYF. In nucleotides, the CDR3 is TGTGCCAGCACGGGACAGAGCACAGATACGCAGTATTTT.

V gene TRBV5-6 combines with J gene TRBJ2-1; 8 bases are shared with TRBD2. The CDR3 contains 15 residues. J gave up 7 bases and V 3 bases, and 9 bases lay outside the gene matches. Germline V gene sequence: CDR1 SGHDT, CDR2 YYEEEE. CDR3 protein: CASSSGLGGGNEQFF. CDR3 DNA sequence: TGTGCCAGCAGCTCGGGACTAGGAGGTGGGAATGAGCAGTTCTTC.

The chain links TRBV9 to TRBJ2-5; TRBD1 aligns across 10 bases. The DNA end favors TRBJ2-7, so the J call may be wrong. The CDR3 is 16 residues long. Per germline, CDR1 SGDLS and CDR2 YYNGEE. CDR3 sequence (DNA): TGTGCCAGCAGCGGACACTCCGGGACAGGGGAGGACGAGCAGTACTTC. Translation: CASSGHSGTGEDEQYF.

The V call is TRBV28, the J call TRBJ1-2, with D hard to call. The CDR3 runs 15 residues. With 5 bases removed from V and 2 bases from J, the gap between germline ends came to 15 bases. Looked up from germline, CDR1 is MDHEN and CDR2 is SYDVKM. CDR3 residues: CASSPPGRGNYGYTF. CDR3 nucleotide sequence: TGTGCCAGCAGTCCCCCTGGAAGAGGAAACTATGGCTACACCTTC.

This chain links TRBV25-1 with TRBJ2-2; D is perhaps TRBD1 (6 bases). There are 15 residues in the CDR3. The germline gives CDR1 MGHDK, CDR2 SYGVNS. Trimming took 8 bases from V and 4 from J, leaving 17 bases between them. CDR3 bases: TGTGCCAGCTGGTCCGGGACAACCTCCACCGGGGAGCTGTTTTTT. It is translated as CASWSGTTSTGELFF.

In its sample, this clone was seen a few times. V usage is TRBV7-2 and J usage is TRBJ1-2; D might be TRBD1 (6 bases). The CDR3 is made up of 14 amino acids. V dropped 4 bases and J dropped 4 bases, with 13 bases sitting between them. Per the germline V gene, CDR1 is SGHTA and CDR2 is FQGNSA. The DNA of the CDR3 is TGTGCCAGCAGCTATTCGATGACAGGCTATGGCTACACCTTC. Translating gives CASSYSMTGYGYTF. The full variable domain, completed using reference TRBV7-2 and TRBJ1-2, is GAGVSQSPSNKVTEKGKDVELRCDPISGHTALYWYRQSLGQGLEFLIYFQGNSAPDKSGLPSDRFSAERTGGSVSTLTIQRTQQEDSAVYLCASSYSMTGYGYTFGSGTRLTVV.

This clone has a single count. This sequence joins TRBV12-5 and TRBJ1-2; 7 bases map to TRBD1. The V gene end was trimmed by 2 bases and the J gene end by 8 bases; junction bases not matched to a gene: 5. CDR1 is LGHNT, CDR2 FRNRAP, per germline. The CDR3 loop spans 13 amino acids. CDR3 nucleotides: TGTGCTAGTGGTTTGATAGGGGGCCGGGGCTACACCTTC. Amino acid sequence: CASGLIGGRGYTF.

The chain employs TRBV7-2 and TRBJ2-5, with TRBD1 matching 8 bases. Trimming at V came to 0 bases and at J to 5 bases, leaving 5 bases not matched to a gene. Germline V gene data show CDR1 as SGHTA and CDR2 as FQGNSA. This CDR3 region has 15 residues. The CDR3 DNA sequence: TGTGCCAGCAGCTTAGCGGCAGGGGGCGGGGAGACCCAGTACTTC. Amino acids: CASSLAAGGGETQYF.

The rearrangement uses TRBV19 and TRBJ2-4; D is undetermined. CDR3 size: 14 residues. Germline values: CDR1 LNHDA, CDR2 SQIVND (reference sequence). The V end lost 3 bases, the J end lost 8 bases, and 14 bases lay between the germline ends. CDR3 amino acids: CASSMTSLQDIQYF. In nucleotides, the CDR3 is TGTGCCAGTAGTATGACCTCCCTCCAGGACATTCAGTACTTC.

This sequence joins TRBV6-6 and TRBJ1-1; D uncertain. The germline gives CDR1 MNHNY, CDR2 SVGAGI (reference sequence). This CDR3 spans 14 amino acids. The V end lost 1 base, the J end lost 4 bases, and 10 bases lay between the germline ends. The CDR3 sequence is CASSYLSGSTEAFF. The DNA of the CDR3 is TGTGCCAGCAGTTACTTATCCGGGAGCACTGAAGCTTTCTTT.

This clone has more than one count but fewer than ten. The chain combines TRBV15 with TRBJ1-5, with unresolved D. The CDR3 has 14 amino acids. The V and J ends lost 3 bases and 5 bases respectively, with 11 bases between them. Germline V CDR1 and CDR2: LNHNV, YYDKDF (reference sequence). The CDR3 bases are TGTGCCACCAGCAGCCATCTTCGGGATCAGCCCCAGCATTTT. It is translated as CATSSHLRDQPQHF.

V usage is TRBV29-1 and J usage is TRBJ2-1; perhaps TRBD1 as D (5 bases). The CDR3 has 10 residues. The germline V and J ends were trimmed by 6 bases and 7 bases, with 7 bases remaining between them. Germline-derived CDR1 and CDR2 are SQVTM and ANQGSEA. CDR3 nucleotides: TGCAGCGTGGCAGGGAATGAGCAGTTCTTC. This codes for CSVAGNEQFF.

The V and J genes are TRBV6-5 and TRBJ1-1; D gene ambiguous. The CDR3 totals 14 residues. V dropped 6 bases and J dropped 7 bases, with 18 bases sitting between them. Germline V gene lookup returns CDR1 MNHEY and CDR2 SVGAGI. Here the CDR3 reads CASRKEGRGSEAFF. The CDR3 nucleotides are TGTGCCAGCAGAAAAGAAGGTCGGGGAAGTGAAGCTTTCTTT.

The chain uses TRBV5-1 and TRBJ1-1; 10 bases are shared with TRBD1. The CDR3 has 16 residues. The V gene's germline CDR1 is SGHRS and CDR2 YFSETQ. V lost 4 bases to trimming and J lost 3 bases; unmatched junction nucleotides: 9. The CDR3 nucleotides read TGCGCCAGCAGCGCCGGGACAGGGGTAATCGACACTGAAGCTTTCTTT. The encoded protein is CASSAGTGVIDTEAFF.

This clone came up a few times. The chain uses TRBV29-1 and TRBJ1-1; no definite D call. This CDR3 is built from 15 residues. The V end was cut by 3 bases, the J end by 2 bases, with 16 bases between. Looked up from germline, CDR1 is SQVTM and CDR2 is ANQGSEA. CDR3 in amino acids: CSVEREILANTEAFF. The CDR3 DNA is TGCAGCGTTGAGAGGGAGATCCTAGCCAACACTGAAGCTTTCTTT.

This clone has a single count. V gene TRBV11-2 combines with J gene TRBJ2-7; 9 positions agree with TRBD2. The CDR3 length is 13 residues. With V trimmed by 3 bases and J by 12 bases, 9 bases remained unmatched. CDR1 and CDR2 (germline): SGHAT, FQNNGV. This chain's CDR3 is CASSLVVAGVPYF. The CDR3 bases are TGTGCCAGCAGCTTGGTCGTAGCGGGAGTTCCGTACTTC.

Only one count was recorded for this clone. The DNA of the CDR3 is TGTGCCAGCAGTGAAACTTGGGCGGGAAAAGCCTTGGTCTACGAGCAGTACTTC. Its translation is CASSETWAGKALVYEQYF. The genes are TRBV6-1 and TRBJ2-7, with D perhaps matching TRBD2 (6 bases). The CDR3 has 18 residues. The germline gives CDR1 MNHNS, CDR2 SASEGT. V lost 2 bases and J lost 3, with 23 bases in between.

The chain uses TRBV10-3 and TRBJ2-3, with TRBD2 identical over 14 bases. Germline CDR1 ENHRY, CDR2 SYGVKD. V lost 4 bases and J lost 4; bases outside the gene matches: 7. This CDR3 has 17 amino acids. CDR3 sequence (DNA): TGTGCCATCAGTGGGACTAGCGGGAGGTTGGGGGCAGATACGCAGTATTTT. Protein: CAISGTSGRLGADTQYF.

The gene calls are TRBV11-3 and TRBJ1-1; tentatively, D is TRBD1 (6 bases). The CDR3 totals 13 residues. Trimming cost V 1 base and J 5 bases, with 8 bases left between them. Germline assignment: CDR1 SGHNT and CDR2 YENEEA. The CDR3 sequence: CASSLARGTEAFF. The DNA for the CDR3 is TGTGCCAGCAGCTTAGCCAGGGGTACTGAAGCTTTCTTT.

The chain's CDR3 is CASSSIGTGDGGYEQYF. CDR3 bases: TGCGCCAGCAGTAGCATAGGGACAGGAGATGGCGGCTACGAGCAGTACTTC. The chain employs TRBV4-1 and TRBJ2-7; 8 bases align to TRBD1. This CDR3 comprises 17 residues. With V trimmed by 6 bases and J by 3 bases, 16 bases remained unmatched. Germline-derived CDR1 and CDR2 are MGHRA and YSYEKL.